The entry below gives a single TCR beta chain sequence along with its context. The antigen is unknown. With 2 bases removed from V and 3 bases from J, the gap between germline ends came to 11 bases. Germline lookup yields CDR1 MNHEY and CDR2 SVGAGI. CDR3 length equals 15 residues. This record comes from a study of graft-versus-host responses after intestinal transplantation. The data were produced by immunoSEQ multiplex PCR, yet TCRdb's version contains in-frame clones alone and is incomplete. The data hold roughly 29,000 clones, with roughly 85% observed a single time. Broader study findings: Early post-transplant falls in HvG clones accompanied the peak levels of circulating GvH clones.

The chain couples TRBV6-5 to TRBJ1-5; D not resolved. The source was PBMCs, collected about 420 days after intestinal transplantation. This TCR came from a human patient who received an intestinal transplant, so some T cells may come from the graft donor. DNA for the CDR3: TGTGCCAGCAGTTACGGAGCAGGCGCCAATCAGCCCCAGCATTTT. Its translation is CASSYGAGANQPQHF.